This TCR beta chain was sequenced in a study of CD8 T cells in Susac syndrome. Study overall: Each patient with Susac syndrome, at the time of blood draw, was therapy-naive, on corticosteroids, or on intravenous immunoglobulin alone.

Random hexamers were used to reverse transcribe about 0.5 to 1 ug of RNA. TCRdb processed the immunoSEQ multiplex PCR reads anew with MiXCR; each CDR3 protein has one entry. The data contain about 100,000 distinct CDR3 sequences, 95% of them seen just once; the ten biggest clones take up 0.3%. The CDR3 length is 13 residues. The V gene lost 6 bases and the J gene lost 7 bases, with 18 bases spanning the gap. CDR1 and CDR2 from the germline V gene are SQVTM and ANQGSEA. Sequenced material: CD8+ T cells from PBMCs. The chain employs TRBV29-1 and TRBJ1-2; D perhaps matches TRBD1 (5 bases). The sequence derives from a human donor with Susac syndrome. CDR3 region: CSVLDEGPGGYTF. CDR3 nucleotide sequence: TGCAGCGTGCTCGATGAGGGACCAGGTGGCTACACCTTC.